Given below is one TCR beta chain in context. Clones were sequenced by immunoSEQ multiplex PCR, and TCRdb holds only the in-frame ones, with some missing. The sample shows roughly 290,000 clones, roughly 90% of them seen only once. This entry belongs to a study of blood T cell repertoires in COVID-19. About the study: From T cells, B-cell-depleted T cells, or PBMCs came the material, which was cDNA or gDNA.

V lost 8 bases, J lost 2 bases, and 13 bases lay in between. The CDR3 is made up of 13 amino acids. From germline, CDR1 is SNHLY and CDR2 FYNNEI. The sample consisted of peripheral blood. This chain links TRBV2 with TRBJ2-7; possibly TRBD2 for D (5 bases). This clonotype was obtained from a woman in her 30s with COVID-19, enrolled during active disease. CDR3 in amino acids: CASADRGTYEQYF. DNA of the CDR3: TGTGCCAGCGCCGATCGGGGAACCTACGAGCAGTACTTC. Full variable domain (missing parts from reference TRBV2 and TRBJ2-7): EPEVTQTPSHQVTQMGQEVILRCVPISNHLYFYWYRQILGQKVEFLVSFYNNEISEKSEIFDDQFSVERPDGSNFTLKIRSTKLEDSAMYFCASADRGTYEQYFGPGTRLTVT.